The source of this T cell receptor beta chain is a study of T cell repertoires in cytomegalovirus infection. Study context: Public TCR beta signatures were indicative of both CMV infection and a matching HLA type. The study, taken as a whole, reports: Across the ex vivo response, the dominant clonotypes were HLA-C-restricted CMV-specific TCR beta clonotypes. Summed frequency of public TCR beta families distinguished CMV carriers with the relevant HLA.

This clonotype appeared many times. Its matching antigen is unknown. Trimming removed 4 bases at V and 4 bases at J, with 15 bases between. The CDR3 runs to 14 residues. The V gene's germline CDR1 is SQVTM and CDR2 ANQGSEA. A single record per CDR3 protein comes from TCRdb applying MiXCR to the reads. The sample has hundreds of thousands of distinct CDR3 sequences; around a sixth are singletons. This clonotype was obtained from a human donor in good health (CMV status not recorded). Some clones in this sample may be carry-over from other donors' samples. The chain employs TRBV29-1 and TRBJ2-3; a possible D gene is TRBD1 (7 bases). Sequenced sample: PBMCs. The CDR3 protein is CSVASGRGADTQYF. The CDR3 DNA reads as TGCAGCGTTGCATCGGGCAGGGGGGCAGATACGCAGTATTTT.